This TCR beta chain was captured by sequencing in a study of T cells in Graves' hyperthyroidism and ophthalmopathy. RNA transcripts yielded amplified TCR beta CDR3 regions. HTBI primers drove first-round RT-PCR of the TCR CDR3. Each CDR3 protein gets one entry after TCRdb re-called the multiplex PCR reads with MiXCR. Seen here are around 600,000 distinct CDR3 sequences, around a sixth observed once, and the top ten hold around 6.6%. Germline CDR1 is KGHDR and CDR2 is SFDVKD. Trimming removed 6 bases from V and 6 bases from J, with 13 bases in between. The CDR3 has 13 residues. At least ten counts were recorded for this clonotype.

The TCR sequence derives from a woman under 40 with Graves' hyperthyroidism. Input material: blood. The rearrangement links TRBV24-1 to TRBJ1-1; no clear D. The CDR3 spells CATSRDGFSEAFF. The DNA of the CDR3 is TGTGCCACCAGTAGAGATGGGTTCTCTGAAGCTTTCTTT.